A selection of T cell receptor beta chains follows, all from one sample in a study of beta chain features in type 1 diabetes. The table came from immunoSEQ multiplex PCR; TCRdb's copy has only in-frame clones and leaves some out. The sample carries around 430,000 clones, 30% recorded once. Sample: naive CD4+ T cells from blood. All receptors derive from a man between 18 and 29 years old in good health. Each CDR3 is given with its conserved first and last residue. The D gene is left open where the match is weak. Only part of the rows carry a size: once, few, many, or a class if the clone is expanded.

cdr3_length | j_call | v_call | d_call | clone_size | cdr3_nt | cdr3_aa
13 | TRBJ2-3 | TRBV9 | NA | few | TGTGCCAGCAGCGGCTCCGGACCAGATACGCAGTATTTT | CASSGSGPDTQYF
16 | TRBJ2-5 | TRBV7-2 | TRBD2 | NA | TGTGCCAGCAGCTTAGGGTTTAGCGGGGCAACGCAGACCCAGTACTTC | CASSLGFSGATQTQYF
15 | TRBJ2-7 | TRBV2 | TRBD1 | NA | TGTGCCAGCAGTGAAGCCGGGACAGGTCGAGAGGAGCAGTACTTC | CASSEAGTGREEQYF
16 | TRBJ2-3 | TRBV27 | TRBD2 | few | TGTGCCAGCATACTCCGGACTAGCGGGGGCACAGATACGCAGTATTTT | CASILRTSGGTDTQYF
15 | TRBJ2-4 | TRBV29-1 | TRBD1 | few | TGCAGCGTTGTCCGGAACAGGGGGGCTAGGGACATTCAGTACTTC | CSVVRNRGARDIQYF
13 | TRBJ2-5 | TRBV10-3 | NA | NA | TGTGCCATCAGTGTGGGGGCCAGCGAGACCCAGTACTTC | CAISVGASETQYF
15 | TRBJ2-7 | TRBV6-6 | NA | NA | TGTGCCAGCAGTTACCCCGGAAGAGGCGCCTACGAGCAGTACTTC | CASSYPGRGAYEQYF
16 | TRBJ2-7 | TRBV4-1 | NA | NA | TGCGCCAGCAGCCAGGTGAGCGCCGAGGCCCTACGCGAGCAGTACTTC | CASSQVSAEALREQYF
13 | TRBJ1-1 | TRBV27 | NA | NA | TGTGCCAGCAGTTCAGGAGTTAACACTGAAGCTTTCTTT | CASSSGVNTEAFF
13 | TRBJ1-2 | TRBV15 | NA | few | TGTGCCACCAGCAGAGTGCAGAGGGATGGCTACACCTTC | CATSRVQRDGYTF
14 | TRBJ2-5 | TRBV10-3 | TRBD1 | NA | TGTGCCATCAGTGTCTCCGGGACAGAAGAGACCCAGTACTTC | CAISVSGTEETQYF
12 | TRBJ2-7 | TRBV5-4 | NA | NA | TGTGCCAGCACCCTACGGGGCTACGAGCAGTACTTC | CASTLRGYEQYF
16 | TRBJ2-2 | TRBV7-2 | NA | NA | TGTGCCAGCAGCTTAGGACGGTTATCGAACACCGGGGAGCTGTTTTTT | CASSLGRLSNTGELFF
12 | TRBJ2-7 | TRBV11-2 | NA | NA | TGTGCCAGCAGCTTAGCAGGGGACGAGCAGTACTTC | CASSLAGDEQYF
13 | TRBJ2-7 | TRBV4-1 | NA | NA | TGCGCCAGCAGCCAAGTCGTCGGCGGCGAGCAGTACTTC | CASSQVVGGEQYF
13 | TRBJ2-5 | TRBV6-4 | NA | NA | TGTGCCAGCAGCGAAGTAGGAGGGGAGACCCAGTACTTC | CASSEVGGETQYF
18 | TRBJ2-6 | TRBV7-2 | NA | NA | TGTGCCAGCAGCTTATCATGGGGGGATTACTCTGGGGCCAACGTCCTGACTTTC | CASSLSWGDYSGANVLTF
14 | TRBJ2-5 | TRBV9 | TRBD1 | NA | TGTGCCAGCAGCGTTGGGACAGGGCAAGAGACCCAGTACTTC | CASSVGTGQETQYF
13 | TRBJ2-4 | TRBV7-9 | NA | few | TGTGCCAGCAGCTTGGGAGCCAAAAACATTCAGTACTTC | CASSLGAKNIQYF
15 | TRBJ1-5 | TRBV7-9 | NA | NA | TGTGCCAGCAGCTTCGGGGAAGGAAGCAATCAGCCCCAGCATTTT | CASSFGEGSNQPQHF
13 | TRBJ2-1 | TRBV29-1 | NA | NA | TGCAGTGGAGGGCAGGGCGAAAGAAATGAGCAGTTCTTC | CSGGQGERNEQFF
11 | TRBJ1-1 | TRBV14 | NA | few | TGTGCCAGCAGTGGGTATACTGAAGCTTTCTTT | CASSGYTEAFF
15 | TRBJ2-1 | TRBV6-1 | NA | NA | TGTGCCAGCAGTGAAATGGGATTTGTCTGGGATGAGCAGTTCTTC | CASSEMGFVWDEQFF
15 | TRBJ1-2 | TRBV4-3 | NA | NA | TGCGCCAGCAGCGCCTACGGCCGGGCCGATAATGGCTACACCTTC | CASSAYGRADNGYTF
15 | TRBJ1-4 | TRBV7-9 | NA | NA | TGTGCCAGCAGCATTACCGGGACACTGAGGGAAAAACTGTTTTTT | CASSITGTLREKLFF
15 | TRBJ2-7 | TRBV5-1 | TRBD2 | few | TGCGCCAGCAGCGCCGGGACTAGCGGAGGTTACGAGCAGTACTTC | CASSAGTSGGYEQYF
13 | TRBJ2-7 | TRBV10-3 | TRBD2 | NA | TGTGCCATCAGTGGGACGGGAGGCTACGAGCAGTACTTC | CAISGTGGYEQYF
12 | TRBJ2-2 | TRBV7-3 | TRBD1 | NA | TGTGCCAGCAGGACAGGGACCGGGGAGCTGTTTTTT | CASRTGTGELFF
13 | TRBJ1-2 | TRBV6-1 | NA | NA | TGTGCCAGCAACGCCAGGGAAGGCTATGGCTACACCTTC | CASNAREGYGYTF
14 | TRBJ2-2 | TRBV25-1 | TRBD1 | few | TGTGCCAGCAGTGGCCTACAGGGGGCCGGGGAGCTGTTTTTT | CASSGLQGAGELFF
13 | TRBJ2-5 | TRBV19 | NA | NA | TGTGCCAGTAGTCCCCCTAGGGGAGAGACCCAGTACTTC | CASSPPRGETQYF
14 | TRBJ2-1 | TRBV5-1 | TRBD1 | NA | TGCGCCAGCCGCCCCGCCGGACAGGGCTCAATAGAGTTCTTC | CASRPAGQGSIEFF
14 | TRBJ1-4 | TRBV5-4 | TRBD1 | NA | TGTGCCAGCAGCAGACAGGGTATTAATGAAAAACTGTTTTTT | CASSRQGINEKLFF
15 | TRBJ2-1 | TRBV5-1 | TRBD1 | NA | TGCGCCAGCAGCTTGCTGGGACAGGGCTCGAGTGAGCAGTTCTTC | CASSLLGQGSSEQFF
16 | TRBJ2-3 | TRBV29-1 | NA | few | TGCAGCGTGAGCAAACAGGGAAGTCTGGCCACAGATACGCAGTATTTT | CSVSKQGSLATDTQYF
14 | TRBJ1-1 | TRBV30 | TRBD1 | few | TGTGCCTGGAGCGGACATCCCGGGACAGATGAAGCTTTCTTT | CAWSGHPGTDEAFF
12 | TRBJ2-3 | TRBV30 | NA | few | TGTGCCTGGATCCCGCGCACAGATACGCAGTATTTT | CAWIPRTDTQYF
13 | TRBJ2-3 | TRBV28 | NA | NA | TGTGCCAGCAGTTCCGCTCCGGGAGATACGCAGTATTTT | CASSSAPGDTQYF
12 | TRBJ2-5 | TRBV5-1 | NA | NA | TGCGCCAGCAGCCTGGACGGAGAGACCCAGTACTTC | CASSLDGETQYF
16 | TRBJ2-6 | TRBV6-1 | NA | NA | TGTGCCAGCAGTGAAGAGAGGGCCATTGGGGCCAACGTCCTGACTTTC | CASSEERAIGANVLTF
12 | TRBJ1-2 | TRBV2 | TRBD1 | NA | TGTGCCAGCAGGGAGGACAGGGAAGGTTACACCTTC | CASREDREGYTF
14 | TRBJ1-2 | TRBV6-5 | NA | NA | TGTGCCAGCAGGGCAGGGTTCACTAACTATGGCTACACCTTC | CASRAGFTNYGYTF
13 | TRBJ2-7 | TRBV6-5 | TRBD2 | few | TGTGCCAGCAGTTATGCCCTAGCGGGCGAGCAGTACTTC | CASSYALAGEQYF
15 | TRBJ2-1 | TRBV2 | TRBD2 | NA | TGTGCCAGCAGTCGGACTAGCGGGAGTGTGAGTGAGCAGTTCTTC | CASSRTSGSVSEQFF
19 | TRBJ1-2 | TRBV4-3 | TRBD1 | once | TGCGCCAGCAGCCACGCGCTAGCACGGACAGGGCCGCGGTCTAAGGGCTACACCTTC | CASSHALARTGPRSKGYTF